This entry lists 20 T cell receptor beta chains sequenced from one sample in a study of beta chain features in type 1 diabetes. Study-level findings and limits: TCRB CDR3 length was moderately but significantly reduced in all four CD4+ subsets of Type 1 diabetes patients.

These receptors' targets are unknown. Sequenced material consisted of expressed TCRB transcripts (all of the isolated RNA was reverse transcribed). The protocol was immunoSEQ multiplex PCR, while the TCRdb copy is restricted to in-frame clones and leaves out a portion. The sample yields hundreds of thousands of clones, roughly an eighth seen once. Sequences were obtained from naive CD4+ T cells from blood. The receptor source for this set is a man aged 18 to 29 with type 1 diabetes.

The chain has TRBV30 and TRBJ1-2; 8 positions agree with TRBD1. Germline V CDR1 and CDR2: GTSNPN, SVGIG (reference sequence). The CDR3 is 17 amino acids. J gave up 3 bases and V 4 bases, and 16 bases lay outside the gene matches. For the CDR3, the DNA is TGTGCCTGGACCCCTGCCTGGACAGGGACAGTCGACTATGGCTACACCTTC. Translated, it gives CAWTPAWTGTVDYGYTF.

This clone showed up just a few times. This chain joins TRBV5-1 and TRBJ2-5, with D uncertain. V shed 4 bases and J shed 5 bases, with 6 bases lying between them. Germline V lookup: CDR1 SGHRS, CDR2 YFSETQ. The CDR3 has 11 residues. The CDR3 sequence is CASSRDETQYF. As DNA, the CDR3 is TGCGCCAGCAGCCGAGATGAGACCCAGTACTTC.

This clone was counted between two and nine times. CDR3 nucleotides: TGCGCCAGCAGCTTGGACGAGACCGGGGAGCTGTTTTTT. Translated, it gives CASSLDETGELFF. The chain carries TRBV5-1 and TRBJ2-2, with D hard to call. V lost 0 bases and J lost 5, with 5 bases in between. This CDR3 region has 13 residues. The germline V gene encodes CDR1 SGHRS and CDR2 YFSETQ.

The chain uses TRBV21-1 and TRBJ2-1. TRBV21-1 is a documented pseudogene. The CDR3 is 14 amino acids. The CDR3 loop reads CASSEDGTNNEQFF. As DNA, the CDR3 is TGTGCCAGCAGCGAGGACGGCACGAACAATGAGCAGTTCTTC.

The genes are TRBV5-1 and TRBJ2-3, with 8 bases that match TRBD1. From germline, CDR1 is SGHRS and CDR2 YFSETQ. CDR3 length: 16 residues. J gave up 7 bases and V 4 bases, and 14 bases lay outside the gene matches. The CDR3 DNA reads TGCGCCAGCAGCCTGGGGACAGGCGAACTTGCAAATACGCAGTATTTT. This translates into CASSLGTGELANTQYF.

This clone has more than one count but fewer than ten. The same CDR3 arises from other DNA sequences in this sample as well. The chain recombines TRBV20-1 with TRBJ2-5; D gene unclear. The V gene lost 3 bases and the J gene lost 1 base, with 3 bases spanning the gap. The CDR3 loop spans 11 amino acids. CDR1 and CDR2 (germline): DFQATT, SNEGSKA (reference sequence). The chain's CDR3 is CSARSQETQYF. DNA for the CDR3: TGCAGTGCTAGGTCCCAAGAGACCCAGTACTTC.

The chain recombines TRBV5-1 with TRBJ1-6, with unresolved D. CDR3 length: 18 amino acids. CDR1 is SGHRS and CDR2 is YFSETQ in the germline V gene. Trimming pared 0 bases from V and 2 bases from J, leaving 15 bases between. The CDR3 is CASSLDGGQDAYNSPLHF. Written as DNA, the CDR3 is TGCGCCAGCAGCTTGGACGGAGGTCAAGACGCCTATAATTCACCCCTCCACTTT.

This clone was detected only a few times. Other DNA variants within this sample encode the same CDR3. The V gene is TRBV9, the J gene TRBJ1-1, with D maybe TRBD1 (5 bases). The V gene's germline CDR1 is SGDLS and CDR2 YYNGEE. V was cut by 3 bases and J by 1 base, with 7 bases left in between. This CDR3 is 13 amino acids long. The CDR3 nucleotides are TGTGCCAGCAGCGCCACAGGGAACACTGAAGCTTTCTTT. Encoded protein: CASSATGNTEAFF.

The DNA for the CDR3 is TGTGCCAGTAGTATAAACGGAATCAACACTGAAGCTTTCTTT. Protein: CASSINGINTEAFF. The chain has TRBV19 and TRBJ1-1, with no clear D. The CDR3 length is 14 residues. CDR1 and CDR2 (germline): LNHDA, SQIVND (reference sequence). V dropped 2 bases and J dropped 2 bases, with 9 bases sitting between them. Supplemented by reference TRBV19 and TRBJ1-1, the full variable domain reads DGGITQSPKYLFRKEGQNVTLSCEQNLNHDAMYWYRQDPGQGLRLIYYSQIVNDFQKGDIAEGYSVSREKKESFPLTVTSAQKNPTAFYLCASSINGINTEAFFGQGTRLTVV.

This sequence joins TRBV9 and TRBJ1-1, with 9 bases matching TRBD1. The CDR3 loop spans 16 amino acids. CDR1 SGDLS and CDR2 YYNGEE come from the germline V gene. Losses at the gene ends were 4 bases for V and 5 bases for J; bases not matched to a gene: 12. As DNA, the CDR3 is TGTGCCAGCAGCCCGAGAGAACAGGGGGCCGTGACTGAAGCTTTCTTT. Protein product: CASSPREQGAVTEAFF.

A word on this clone: Additional DNA sequences in this sample encode the identical CDR3. The genes are TRBV7-2 and TRBJ2-5; possible D gene TRBD2, 7 bases. Germline CDR1 reads SGHTA; CDR2 reads FQGNSA. This CDR3 region has 13 residues. V gave up 5 bases and J gave up 4 bases, with 11 bases separating them. As DNA, the CDR3 is TGTGCCAGCAGCCCGGGGGGCGGAGAGACCCAGTACTTC. Protein: CASSPGGGETQYF.

This clone has only a few counts. The chain has TRBV6-4 and TRBJ2-1; maybe TRBD1 (5 bases). Germline loops: CDR1 MRHNA, CDR2 SNTAGT. The CDR3 has 13 residues. V dropped 5 bases and J dropped 5 bases, with 10 bases sitting between them. CDR3 sequence: CASSLGADNEQFF. The CDR3 DNA is TGTGCCAGCAGTCTAGGGGCAGACAATGAGCAGTTCTTC.

This clone was seen more than once but under ten times. The genes are TRBV7-8 and TRBJ1-5; 7 bases align to TRBD1. This CDR3 contains 17 residues. Germline CDR1 SGHVS, CDR2 FQNEAQ. V shed 1 base, J shed 1 base, and the junction held 7 bases outside the gene matches. The CDR3 DNA sequence: TGTGCCAGCAGCTTAGGGCAGGGGACAGAAAGCAATCAGCCCCAGCATTTT. Translation: CASSLGQGTESNQPQHF.

Worth noting for this clone: Additional DNA sequences in this sample encode the identical CDR3. The genes are TRBV6-6 and TRBJ1-2; a possible D gene is TRBD1 (5 bases). V was clipped by 5 bases and J by 5 bases, with 12 bases between them. The CDR3 totals 13 residues. Germline lookup yields CDR1 MNHNY and CDR2 SVGAGI (reference sequence). The CDR3 DNA follows: TGTGCCAGCAGTGCGGGGACGGATTATGGCTACACCTTC. Amino acids: CASSAGTDYGYTF.

This clone was picked up a small number of times. This chain uses TRBV30 with TRBJ1-6; the D gene is possibly TRBD1 (6 bases). CDR1 and CDR2 (germline): GTSNPN, SVGIG (reference sequence). This CDR3 contains 15 residues. Trimming left V 3 bases short and J 7 bases short, with 16 bases between. CDR3 amino acids: CAWRNFGQQNSPLHF. The DNA for the CDR3 is TGTGCCTGGAGAAATTTCGGACAGCAAAATTCACCCCTCCACTTT.

This clone turned up a few times. The chain joins TRBV7-2 to TRBJ2-1; the D gene is possibly TRBD2 (5 bases). Germline CDR1 and CDR2: SGHTA and FQGNSA. Deletions cut 5 bases from V and 0 bases from J, with 11 bases between. The CDR3 runs to 15 residues. As DNA, the CDR3 is TGTGCCAGCAGCCCAGCGGTGCGCTCCTACAATGAGCAGTTCTTC. This translates into CASSPAVRSYNEQFF.

This clone appeared a few times. The genes are TRBV27 and TRBJ1-1; D remains ambiguous. The length of the CDR3 is 12 residues. Germline loops: CDR1 MNHEY, CDR2 SMNVEV (reference sequence). V was pared by 7 bases and J by 8 bases, with 14 bases between. Here the CDR3 reads CASNEWRAEAFF. The CDR3 DNA sequence: TGTGCCAGCAATGAGTGGAGGGCAGAAGCTTTCTTT.

The table lists this clone with a few counts. In nucleotides, the CDR3 is TGCAGCGTTGCCCGTGGTCAGCCTACAGATACGCAGTATTTT. As protein: CSVARGQPTDTQYF. The V and J genes are TRBV29-1 and TRBJ2-3, with D unclear. The CDR3 extends over 14 amino acids. V was pared by 4 bases and J by 3 bases, with 14 bases between. In germline, CDR1 is SQVTM, CDR2 ANQGSEA.

V is TRBV2 and J is TRBJ1-5; TRBD1 matches 7 bases. CDR1 SNHLY and CDR2 FYNNEI come from the germline V gene. This CDR3 spans 14 amino acids. Trimming cost V 8 bases and J 9 bases; bases outside gene matches: 13. The CDR3 here is CASAGLYRGAPQHF. The CDR3 DNA sequence: TGTGCCAGCGCTGGGCTATACAGGGGTGCGCCCCAGCATTTT.

V and J are TRBV30 and TRBJ1-1, with unresolved D. The ends were cut back, 5 bases at V and 3 bases at J, with 16 bases in the middle. This CDR3 has 14 residues. Germline V gene lookup returns CDR1 GTSNPN and CDR2 SVGIG (reference sequence). This chain's CDR3 is CAWDWLGRDTEAFF. The CDR3 coding sequence is TGTGCCTGGGATTGGCTGGGGAGGGACACTGAAGCTTTCTTT.